The 19 T cell receptor beta chains below were found in one sample sequenced in a study of PD-1 blockade in mismatch repair-deficient tumors. Assay: immunoSEQ multiplex PCR; the TCRdb copy retains only in-frame clones and omits some. The table records around 100,000 clones, approximately 80% of them present only once. This specimen consisted of peripheral blood, obtained roughly 13 months after starting pembrolizumab. These receptors came from an adult with mismatch repair-deficient cancer.

This clone has at least ten counts. Other nucleotide sequences in the sample specify the same CDR3. The rearrangement uses TRBV28 and TRBJ2-7; 10 nucleotides match TRBD2. From germline, CDR1 is MDHEN and CDR2 SYDVKM. This CDR3 has 15 residues. Germline trimming cut 5 bases from V and 2 bases from J; bases unmatched to any gene: 6. The CDR3 spells CASSPRTSGTYEQYF. For the CDR3, the DNA is TGTGCCAGCAGTCCCCGGACTAGCGGTACCTACGAGCAGTACTTC. The whole variable domain, remainder taken from reference TRBV28 and TRBJ2-7, is DVKVTQSSRYLVKRTGEKVFLECVQDMDHENMFWYRQDPGLGLRLIYFSYDVKMKEKGDIPEGYSVSREKKERFSLILESASTNQTSMYLCASSPRTSGTYEQYFGPGTRLTVT.

V is TRBV7-8 and J is TRBJ1-5; D is perhaps TRBD1 (5 bases). V was trimmed by 5 bases and J by 2 bases, leaving 16 bases between them. This CDR3 contains 16 residues. CDR1 and CDR2 (germline): SGHVS, FQNEAQ. The CDR3 DNA is TGTGCCAGCAGCACCAAAGGTCAGGGAGGCAATCAGCCCCAGCATTTT. Translation gives CASSTKGQGGNQPQHF.

This sequence joins TRBV11-2 and TRBJ1-2, with D perhaps TRBD1 (6 bases). Germline CDR1 and CDR2: SGHAT and FQNNGV. The CDR3 consists of 14 residues. The V end was cut by 11 bases, the J end by 8 bases, with 24 bases between. CDR3 region: CAAAEGGGVVGYTF. The CDR3 DNA reads TGTGCCGCAGCCGAAGGGGGGGGAGTGGTCGGCTACACCTTC.

V usage is TRBV7-8 and J usage is TRBJ1-3; 8 positions agree with TRBD1. Germline lookup yields CDR1 SGHVS and CDR2 FQNEAQ. V was pared by 6 bases and J by 0 bases, with 4 bases of the junction left unmatched. The CDR3 sequence is 15 residues long. Here the CDR3 DNA reads TGTGCCAGCAGGTACGGGACAGGCTCTGGAAACACCATATATTTT. Amino acid sequence: CASRYGTGSGNTIYF.

The chain employs TRBV29-1 and TRBJ1-2; D remains ambiguous. Germline V gene data show CDR1 as SQVTM and CDR2 as ANQGSEA. CDR3 size: 14 residues. V shed 5 bases and J shed 4 bases, with 17 bases lying between them. Here the CDR3 reads CSVRLDKGGYGYTF. CDR3 DNA: TGCAGCGTTCGTTTAGACAAGGGTGGCTATGGCTACACCTTC.

The chain combines TRBV5-4 with TRBJ1-2; maybe TRBD1 (5 bases). The germline gives CDR1 SGHNT, CDR2 YYREEE (reference sequence). The CDR3 covers 14 residues. Trimming took off 3 bases at V and 4 bases at J, with 13 bases between the two ends. In DNA, the CDR3 is TGTGCCAGCAGCTCAACTCAGGGACCCTATGGCTACACCTTC. Amino acid sequence: CASSSTQGPYGYTF. Full variable domain (missing parts from reference TRBV5-4 and TRBJ1-2): ETGVTQSPTHLIKTRGQQVTLRCSSQSGHNTVSWYQQALGQGPQFIFQYYREEENGRGNFPPRFSGLQFPNYSSELNVNALELDDSALYLCASSSTQGPYGYTFGSGTRLTVV.

The rearrangement links TRBV5-1 to TRBJ1-1, with 7 positions matching TRBD1. V shed 3 bases and J 1 base; nucleotides not matched to a gene: 3. Germline lookup yields CDR1 SGHRS and CDR2 YFSETQ. The CDR3 consists of 14 residues. Written as DNA, the CDR3 is TGCGCCAGCAGCTGGGGACAGTCGAACACTGAAGCTTTCTTT. Protein sequence: CASSWGQSNTEAFF.

This clone was counted only a few times. The chain has TRBV11-3 and TRBJ2-2, with 7 bases that match TRBD2. Germline V lookup: CDR1 SGHNT, CDR2 YENEEA. With 3 bases clipped from V and 2 bases from J, the junction kept 9 bases outside the gene matches. The CDR3 extends over 17 amino acids. In DNA form, the CDR3 reads TGTGCCAGCAGCTTCGGTGGCCTAGCGGCCAACACCGGGGAGCTGTTTTTT. Protein: CASSFGGLAANTGELFF.

This clone was observed a few times. V and J are TRBV5-1 and TRBJ2-1, with 12 nucleotides matching TRBD2. J was trimmed by 1 base and V by 0 bases; bases with no gene match: 2. Per germline, CDR1 SGHRS and CDR2 YFSETQ. This CDR3 contains 17 residues. This chain's CDR3 is CASSLAGTSGSYNEQFF. The CDR3 DNA reads TGCGCCAGCAGCTTGGCAGGGACTAGCGGGTCCTACAATGAGCAGTTCTTC.

This clone appeared once. The rearrangement uses TRBV19 and TRBJ1-1, with D unresolved. This CDR3 comprises 13 residues. CDR1 LNHDA and CDR2 SQIVND come from the germline V gene (reference sequence). Trimming pared 9 bases from V and 10 bases from J, leaving 21 bases between. The CDR3 nucleotides read TGTGCCAGCACCGACCGCAGGAAGGGATCAGCTTTCTTT. Translating it yields CASTDRRKGSAFF.

V and J are TRBV30 and TRBJ1-2, with 7 nucleotides matching TRBD1. V dropped 6 bases and J dropped 8; count of bases not matched to a gene: 12. The CDR3 extends over 13 amino acids. Germline CDR1 is GTSNPN and CDR2 is SVGIG (reference sequence). This CDR3 reads CACSPGQPTGYTF. CDR3 in DNA: TGTGCCTGTTCCCCGGGACAGCCGACGGGCTACACCTTC.

The chain employs TRBV5-8 and TRBJ2-1; 8 bases align to TRBD2. Germline V gene lookup returns CDR1 SGHTS and CDR2 YDEGEE. Trimming at V came to 1 base and at J to 5 bases, leaving 14 bases not matched to a gene. This CDR3 has 18 residues. Written as DNA, the CDR3 is TGTGCCAGCAGCTTGTTTGGCCTTTCGGGAGGGCTCCACAATGAGCAGTTCTTC. Encoded protein: CASSLFGLSGGLHNEQFF.

The CDR3 spells CASSFSGMGVNEQFF. For the CDR3, the DNA is TGTGCCAGCAGCTTTAGCGGGATGGGGGTCAATGAGCAGTTCTTC. The V gene is TRBV7-6, the J gene TRBJ2-1; 8 positions match TRBD2. The germline V gene encodes CDR1 SGHVS and CDR2 FNYEAQ. The CDR3 consists of 15 residues. The ends lost 3 bases at V and 6 bases at J; junction bases unmatched: 7.

The rearrangement links TRBV11-3 to TRBJ2-1, with D perhaps matching TRBD2 (5 bases). V dropped 8 bases and J dropped 9 bases, with 17 bases sitting between them. This CDR3 is built from 13 residues. Germline V CDR1 and CDR2: SGHNT, YENEEA. The CDR3, as DNA: TGTGCCAGCGGCGACTGGGGAGCTAGTGAGCAGTTCTTC. Protein product: CASGDWGASEQFF.

The chain joins TRBV30 to TRBJ2-5; D gene unclear. V shed 7 bases and J shed 1 base, with 7 bases lying between them. The germline V gene encodes CDR1 GTSNPN and CDR2 SVGIG (reference sequence). CDR3 length equals 11 residues. The CDR3 sequence: CASMAQETQYF. The CDR3 bases are TGTGCCTCAATGGCCCAAGAGACCCAGTACTTC.

The chain links TRBV11-1 to TRBJ2-1; D may be TRBD2 (6 bases). The germline V gene has CDR1 SGHAT and CDR2 FQDESV (reference sequence). Trimming left V 6 bases short and J 3 bases short, with 18 bases between. The CDR3 contains 16 residues. This CDR3 is CASRNGRERGYNEQFF. CDR3 bases: TGTGCCAGCAGGAACGGACGGGAGAGGGGCTACAATGAGCAGTTCTTC.

This clone has just a few counts. The rearrangement joins TRBV7-2 to TRBJ2-3; D is unresolved. The V gene lost 2 bases and the J gene lost 1 base, with 4 bases spanning the gap. Germline V gene sequence: CDR1 SGHTA, CDR2 FQGNSA. This CDR3 contains 13 residues. The CDR3 bases are TGTGCCAGCAGCTTACCAGGCACAGATACGCAGTATTTT. It specifies CASSLPGTDTQYF.

The chain joins TRBV13 to TRBJ1-2; 8 nucleotides line up with TRBD1. The germline CDR1 and CDR2 sequences are PRHDT and FYEKMQ (reference sequence). Trimming at V came to 3 bases and at J to 6 bases, leaving 3 bases not matched to a gene. This CDR3 comprises 13 residues. The CDR3 DNA follows: TGTGCCAGCAGCTTCCAGGGGGCGCATGGCTACACCTTC. Protein: CASSFQGAHGYTF.

This clone was detected once. This chain uses TRBV30 with TRBJ1-1; maybe TRBD1 (6 bases). CDR3 length equals 12 residues. With 5 bases removed from V and 1 base from J, the gap between germline ends came to 8 bases. The germline gives CDR1 GTSNPN, CDR2 SVGIG (reference sequence). CDR3 sequence (DNA): TGTGCCTGGGGACAGTGGAACACTGAAGCTTTCTTT. Translation: CAWGQWNTEAFF.